This record covers a single T cell receptor (beta chain). Per the authors' pipeline: Nucleated cell counts were estimated from reference gene primer amplification. Clones were read by immunoSEQ multiplex PCR, and TCRdb kept only the in-frame ones, dropping some. The V and J calls and clone size come from that table; D and trimming were worked out from the DNA. Here the sample spans some 270,000 clones, under 95% being singletons. This record comes from a study of blood T cell repertoires in COVID-19. Study overall: Researchers got acute and convalescent COVID-19 samples from the United States, Italy and Spain.

Participant reports of clinical history set cohort assignment. Individuals in the exposed group had encountered a COVID-19 case within 2 weeks preceding study entry. With 0 bases removed from V and 0 bases from J, the gap between germline ends came to 10 bases. Per the germline V gene, CDR1 is SGHRS and CDR2 is YFSETQ. CDR3 length: 17 residues. What was sequenced was PBMCs or T cells enriched from blood (not recorded which). V gene TRBV5-1 combines with J gene TRBJ1-6; the D gene is possibly TRBD1 (5 bases). The source of this sequence is a man in his forties who had been exposed to COVID-19. CDR3 loop: CASSLEAGRSYNSPLHF. In DNA form, the CDR3 reads TGCGCCAGCAGCTTGGAGGCAGGGCGCTCCTATAATTCACCCCTCCACTTT.